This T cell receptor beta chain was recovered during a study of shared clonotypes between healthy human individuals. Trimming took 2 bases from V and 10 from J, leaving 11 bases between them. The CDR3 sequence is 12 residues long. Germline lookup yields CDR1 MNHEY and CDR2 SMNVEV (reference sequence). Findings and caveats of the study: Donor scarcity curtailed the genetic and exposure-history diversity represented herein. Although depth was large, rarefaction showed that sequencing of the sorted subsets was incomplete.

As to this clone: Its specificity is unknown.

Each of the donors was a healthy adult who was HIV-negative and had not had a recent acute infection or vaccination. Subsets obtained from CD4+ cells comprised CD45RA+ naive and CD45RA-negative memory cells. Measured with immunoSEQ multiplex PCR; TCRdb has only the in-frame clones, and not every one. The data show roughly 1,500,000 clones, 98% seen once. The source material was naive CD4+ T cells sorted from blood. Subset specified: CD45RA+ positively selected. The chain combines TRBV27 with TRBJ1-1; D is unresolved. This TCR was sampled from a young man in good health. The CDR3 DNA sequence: TGTGCCAGCAGTTTACCCCCTGATCGAGCTTTCTTT. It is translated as CASSLPPDRAFF.